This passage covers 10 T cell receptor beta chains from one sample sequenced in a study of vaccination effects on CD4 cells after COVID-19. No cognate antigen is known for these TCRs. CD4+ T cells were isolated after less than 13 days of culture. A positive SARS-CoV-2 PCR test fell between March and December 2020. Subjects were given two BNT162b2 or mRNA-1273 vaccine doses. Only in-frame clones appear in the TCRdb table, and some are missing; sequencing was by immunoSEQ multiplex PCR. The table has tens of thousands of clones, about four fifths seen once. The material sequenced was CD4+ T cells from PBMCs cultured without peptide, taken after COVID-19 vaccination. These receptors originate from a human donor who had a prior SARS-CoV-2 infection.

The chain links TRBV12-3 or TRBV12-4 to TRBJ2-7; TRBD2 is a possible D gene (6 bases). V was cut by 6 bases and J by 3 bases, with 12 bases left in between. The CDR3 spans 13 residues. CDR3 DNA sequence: TGTGCCAGCAGCAAGGACTACAACTACGAGCAGTACTTC. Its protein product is CASSKDYNYEQYF.

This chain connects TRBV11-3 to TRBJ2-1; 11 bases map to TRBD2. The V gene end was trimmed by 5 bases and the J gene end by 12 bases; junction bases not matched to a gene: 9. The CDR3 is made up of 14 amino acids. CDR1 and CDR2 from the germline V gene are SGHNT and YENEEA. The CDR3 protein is CASSLGLAARAQFF. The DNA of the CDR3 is TGTGCCAGCAGCCTGGGACTAGCGGCTAGGGCGCAGTTCTTC. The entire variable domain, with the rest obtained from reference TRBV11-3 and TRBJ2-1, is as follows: EAGVVQSPRYKIIEKKQPVAFWCNPISGHNTLYWYLQNLGQGPELLIRYENEEAVDDSQLPKDRFSAERLKGVDSTLKIQPAELGDSAVYLCASSLGLAARAQFFGPGTRLTVL.

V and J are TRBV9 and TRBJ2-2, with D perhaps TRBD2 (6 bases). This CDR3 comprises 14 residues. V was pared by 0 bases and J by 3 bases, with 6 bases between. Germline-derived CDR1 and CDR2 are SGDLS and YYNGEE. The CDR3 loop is CASSVGGDTGELFF. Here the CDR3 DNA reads TGTGCCAGCAGCGTAGGGGGGGACACCGGGGAGCTGTTTTTT.

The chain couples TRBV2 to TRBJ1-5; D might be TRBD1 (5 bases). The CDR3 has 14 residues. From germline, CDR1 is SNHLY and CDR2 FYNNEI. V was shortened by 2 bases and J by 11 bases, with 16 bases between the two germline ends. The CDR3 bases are TGTGCCAGCAGTGAATTCAGGGAGTGGCAGGCCCAGCATTTT. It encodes CASSEFREWQAQHF. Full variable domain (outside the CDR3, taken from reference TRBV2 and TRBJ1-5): EPEVTQTPSHQVTQMGQEVILRCVPISNHLYFYWYRQILGQKVEFLVSFYNNEISEKSEIFDDQFSVERPDGSNFTLKIRSTKLEDSAMYFCASSEFREWQAQHFGDGTRLSIL.

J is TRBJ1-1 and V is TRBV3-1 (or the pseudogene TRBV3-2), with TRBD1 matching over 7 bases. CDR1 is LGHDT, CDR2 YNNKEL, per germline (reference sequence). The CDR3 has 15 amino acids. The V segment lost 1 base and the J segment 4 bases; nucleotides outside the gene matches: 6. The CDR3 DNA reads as TGTGCCAGCAGCCAAGCAACAGGGGAGGGCACTGAAGCTTTCTTT. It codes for CASSQATGEGTEAFF.

CDR3 nucleotide sequence: TGTGCCAGCAGCCACAGACCCACAGATACGCAGTATTTT. This sequence encodes CASSHRPTDTQYF. The V call is TRBV5-6, the J call TRBJ2-3; D is undetermined. V was clipped by 4 bases and J by 2 bases, with 8 bases between them. Germline V lookup: CDR1 SGHDT, CDR2 YYEEEE. The CDR3 extends over 13 amino acids.

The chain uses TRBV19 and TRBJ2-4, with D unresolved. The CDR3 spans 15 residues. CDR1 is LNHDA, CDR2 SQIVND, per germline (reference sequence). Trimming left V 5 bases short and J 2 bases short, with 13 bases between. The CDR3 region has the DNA TGTGCCAGTAGTGGGCAAGACTTTCCCAAAAACATTCAGTACTTC. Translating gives CASSGQDFPKNIQYF.

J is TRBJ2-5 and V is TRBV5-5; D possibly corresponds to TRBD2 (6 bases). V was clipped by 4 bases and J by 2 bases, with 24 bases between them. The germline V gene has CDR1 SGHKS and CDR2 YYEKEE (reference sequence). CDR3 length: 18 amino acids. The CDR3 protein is CASSRTGVLVLGQETQYF. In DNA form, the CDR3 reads TGTGCCAGCAGCCGAACGGGAGTTTTAGTATTGGGACAAGAGACCCAGTACTTC. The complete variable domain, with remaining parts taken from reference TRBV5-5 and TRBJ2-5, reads DAGVTQSPTHLIKTRGQQVTLRCSPISGHKSVSWYQQVLGQGPQFIFQYYEKEERGRGNFPDRFSARQFPNYSSELNVNALLLGDSALYLCASSRTGVLVLGQETQYFGPGTRLLVL.

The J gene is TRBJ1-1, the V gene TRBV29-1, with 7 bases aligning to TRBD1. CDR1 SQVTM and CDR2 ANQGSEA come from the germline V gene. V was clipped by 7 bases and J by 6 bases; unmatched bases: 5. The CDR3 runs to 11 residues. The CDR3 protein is CSAQGYAEAFF. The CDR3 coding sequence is TGCAGCGCACAGGGGTACGCTGAAGCTTTCTTT.

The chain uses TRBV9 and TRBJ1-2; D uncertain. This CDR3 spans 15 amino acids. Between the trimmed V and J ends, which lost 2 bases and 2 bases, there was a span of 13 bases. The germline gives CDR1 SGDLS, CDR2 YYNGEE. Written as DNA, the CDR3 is TGTGCCAGCAGCGTTTCCACAGACATGAACTATGGCTACACCTTC. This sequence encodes CASSVSTDMNYGYTF.